This is a list of T cell receptor beta chains from one sample in a study of blood T cell repertoires in COVID-19. Clones were sequenced by immunoSEQ multiplex PCR, and TCRdb holds only the in-frame ones, with some missing. The sample yields some 300,000 clones, more than 75% seen once. Sequenced material: peripheral blood. These receptors were obtained from a man aged 70-80 years with acute or convalescent COVID-19. Each CDR3 is given with its conserved first and last residue. Fields, in order: D gene, V gene, CDR3 protein. A D gene is named only where the DNA matches it firmly.

. | TRBV7-8 | CASSFRGTYEQYF
. | TRBV12-3/TRBV12-4 | CASSSRRFGEAFF
. | TRBV4-1 | CASSPQGGSNQPQHF
TRBD1 | TRBV7-9 | CASSPRTGPYTEAFF
. | TRBV19 | CASSIGGPRRKTQYF
. | TRBV3-1/TRBV3-2 | CASSQPRDTGELFF
. | TRBV11-2 | CASSATVRAYEQYF
. | TRBV5-6 | CASSLGRGGYGYTF
TRBD1 | TRBV7-9 | CASSLAQTGTAGYTF
. | TRBV6-1 | CASSDPGLSPYEQYF
TRBD2 | TRBV3-1/TRBV3-2 | CASSTSGRIRDTQYF
TRBD2 | TRBV6-6 | CASSRVAGISYNEQFF
. | TRBV4-3 | CASSQANRDGYTF
TRBD1 | TRBV7-2 | CASSFTGGTVNTEAFF
. | TRBV5-8 | CASSAQASGANVLTF
. | TRBV5-1 | CASSVDSYTEAFF
. | TRBV5-5 | CASSLAVALNTGELFF
. | TRBV7-2 | CASSWPKRPETQYF
. | TRBV27 | CATRLLGEKTQYF
TRBD2 | TRBV29-1 | CSVEREGRLNF
. | TRBV4-3 | CASSQDWGGALTQYF
TRBD1 | TRBV24-1 | CATSDLRTGDGELFF
TRBD1 | TRBV7-2 | CASSDRVGSGNTIYF
. | TRBV7-3 | CASSLGSGMEDTQYF
. | TRBV29-1 | CSVTGPSETQYF
. | TRBV5-1 | CASRVQAQNTEAFF
TRBD1 | TRBV28 | CASSKGQNYGYTF
. | TRBV30 | CACPGGGGFDTQYF
TRBD2 | TRBV5-4 | CASSFGLAGAGEQYF
. | TRBV2 | CASRGASFYNSPLHF
. | TRBV6-5 | CASSYSGGPGYTF
. | TRBV3-1/TRBV3-2 | CASSPQGRELFF
TRBD1 | TRBV28 | CASRTGTGRSPLHF
. | TRBV6-4 | CASSDYGRRLAKNIQYF
TRBD2 | TRBV27 | CASSLSRLAGDNEQFF
TRBD2 | TRBV5-6 | CASSRGLAGGRSTDTQYF
TRBD1 | TRBV18 | CASSPVPGQVPYTDTQYF
TRBD1 | TRBV6-6 | CASSYSGQENTEAFF
TRBD2 | TRBV10-1 | CASSPMGLEGEQYF
. | TRBV3-1/TRBV3-2 | CASSQQGSGNTIYF
TRBD2 | TRBV4-2 | CASSQDLTSGGAVSEQFF
. | TRBV29-1 | CSVWSGLDEGTDTQYF
. | TRBV18 | CASSPPASWEQFF
TRBD1 | TRBV5-1 | CASSRSPGQGTQETQYF
TRBD2 | TRBV5-4 | CASSLTSGVQETQYF
TRBD2 | TRBV7-2 | CASSPTSGLATANEQFF
TRBD1 | TRBV11-2 | CASSLLAGQGNTGELFF
. | TRBV18 | CASSPRFRQENTGELFF
. | TRBV11-2 | CASGQGFSYEQYF
TRBD1 | TRBV20-1 | CSAGQVYEQYF
TRBD2 | TRBV6-2/TRBV6-3 | CASSPSGISYNEQFF
TRBD2 | TRBV7-9 | CASSLGTSGGPEEETQYF
. | TRBV11-2 | CASSPDTFEQYF